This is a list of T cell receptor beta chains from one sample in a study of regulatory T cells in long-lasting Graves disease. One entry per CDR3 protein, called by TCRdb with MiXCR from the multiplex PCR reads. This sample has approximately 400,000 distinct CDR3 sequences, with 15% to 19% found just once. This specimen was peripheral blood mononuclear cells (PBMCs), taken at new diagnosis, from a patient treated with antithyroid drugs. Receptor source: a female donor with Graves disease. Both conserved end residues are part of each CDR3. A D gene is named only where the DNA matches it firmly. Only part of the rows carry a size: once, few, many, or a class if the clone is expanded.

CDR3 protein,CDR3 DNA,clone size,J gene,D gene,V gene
CASSGIGGNQPQHF,TGTGCCAGCTCAGGGATTGGAGGCAATCAGCCCCAGCATTTT,many,TRBJ1-5,NA,TRBV27
CSASSRGEPYSNQPQHF,TGCAGTGCTAGCAGCCGGGGAGAACCTTATAGCAATCAGCCCCAGCATTTT,few,TRBJ1-5,NA,TRBV20-1
CASSLGTVNEAFF,TGTGCCAGCTCACTCGGGACTGTAAATGAAGCTTTCTTT,NA,TRBJ1-1,NA,TRBV18
CASSEGRLNEQFF,TGTGCCAGCAGTGAAGGGCGGCTTAATGAGCAGTTCTTC,NA,TRBJ2-1,NA,TRBV2
CASSSRYNEQFF,TGTGCCAGCAGTTCTCGCTACAATGAGCAGTTCTTC,many,TRBJ2-1,NA,TRBV27
CASSQDSGARGGGYTF,TGTGCCAGCAGCCAAGATTCGGGCGCCAGGGGTGGCGGCTACACCTTC,few,TRBJ1-2,NA,TRBV3-1
CASSFRFGGYTF,TGTGCCAGCAGTTTTAGGTTTGGTGGCTACACCTTC,many,TRBJ1-2,NA,TRBV12-3/TRBV12-4
CASSLGAREVEYF,TGTGCCAGCAGCTTAGGGGCTAGGGAGGTGGAGTACTTC,many,TRBJ2-4,NA,TRBV7-2
CASSRQGTATYEQYF,TGTGCCAGCAGCCGTCAGGGGACAGCCACCTACGAGCAGTACTTC,many,TRBJ2-7,TRBD1,TRBV27
CASSRTSWSDTQYF,TGTGCCAGCTCAAGGACTAGCTGGTCTGATACGCAGTATTTT,few,TRBJ2-3,TRBD2,TRBV18
CSANLHTGAVNQPQHF,TGCAGTGCAAACCTGCATACGGGGGCGGTCAATCAGCCCCAGCATTTT,NA,TRBJ1-5,NA,TRBV20-1
CSAGRTGTGEETQYF,TGCAGTGCTGGGAGAACCGGGACAGGGGAAGAGACCCAGTACTTC,NA,TRBJ2-5,TRBD1,TRBV20-1
CAGQGINTEAFF,TGTGCCGGGCAGGGGATCAACACTGAAGCTTTCTTT,many,TRBJ1-1,NA,TRBV7-9
CASSPTSGVHRYGTDTQYF,TGTGCCAGCAGTCCGACTAGCGGGGTCCACCGCTATGGCACAGATACGCAGTATTTT,many,TRBJ2-3,TRBD2,TRBV6-1
CSVEDLGLAGGYKETQYF,TGCAGCGTTGAAGATCTGGGGCTAGCGGGAGGATATAAAGAGACCCAGTACTTC,NA,TRBJ2-5,TRBD2,TRBV29-1
CASSLDQGLEAFF,TGTGCCAGCAGCTTAGACCAGGGTCTTGAAGCTTTCTTT,many,TRBJ1-1,NA,TRBV11-2
CASSLGWGSGANVLTF,TGTGCCAGCAGCTTGGGCTGGGGGTCTGGGGCCAACGTCCTGACTTTC,many,TRBJ2-6,NA,TRBV7-3
CASSLTPRGLGTEAFF,TGTGCCAGCAGCCTAACACCGAGGGGGCTAGGGACTGAAGCTTTCTTT,NA,TRBJ1-1,TRBD1,TRBV7-9
CSVVGSGLAAGETQYF,TGCAGCGTTGTAGGTTCGGGACTAGCGGCGGGAGAGACCCAGTACTTC,many,TRBJ2-5,TRBD2,TRBV29-1
CASSSGTGTGELFF,TGTGCCAGCAGCTCCGGGACAGGGACCGGGGAGCTGTTTTTT,many,TRBJ2-2,TRBD1,TRBV7-3
CSARDRDPGTFF,TGCAGTGCTAGGGACAGGGATCCGGGAACTTTCTTT,many,TRBJ1-1,TRBD1,TRBV20-1
CSATGTDSYEQYF,TGCAGCGCCACCGGGACAGACTCCTACGAGCAGTACTTC,NA,TRBJ2-7,TRBD1,TRBV29-1
CASSLYAAMNTEAFF,TGCGCCAGCAGCTTGTATGCGGCTATGAACACTGAAGCTTTCTTT,many,TRBJ1-1,NA,TRBV5-1
CASSPGAVQETQYF,TGTGCCAGCAGCCCAGGGGCGGTCCAAGAGACCCAGTACTTC,many,TRBJ2-5,NA,TRBV7-9
CASSPYAGTGLFF,TGTGCCAGCAGTCCTTACGCCGGGACAGGGCTGTTCTTC,many,TRBJ2-1,TRBD1,TRBV28
CASSLPRDTLSYEQYF,TGTGCCAGCAGCCTCCCCCGGGACACACTCTCCTACGAGCAGTACTTC,many,TRBJ2-7,NA,TRBV7-9